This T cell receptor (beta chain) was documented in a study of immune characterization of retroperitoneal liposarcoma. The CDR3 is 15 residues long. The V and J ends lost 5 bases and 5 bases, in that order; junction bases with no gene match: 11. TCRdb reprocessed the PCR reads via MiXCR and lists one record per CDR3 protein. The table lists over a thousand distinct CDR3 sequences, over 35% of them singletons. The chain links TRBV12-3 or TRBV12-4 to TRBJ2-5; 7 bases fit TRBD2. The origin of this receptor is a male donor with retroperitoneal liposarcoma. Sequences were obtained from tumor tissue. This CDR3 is CASSLVGGGRETQYF. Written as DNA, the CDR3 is TGTGCCAGCAGTCTTGTGGGGGGAGGGAGGGAGACCCAGTACTTC.